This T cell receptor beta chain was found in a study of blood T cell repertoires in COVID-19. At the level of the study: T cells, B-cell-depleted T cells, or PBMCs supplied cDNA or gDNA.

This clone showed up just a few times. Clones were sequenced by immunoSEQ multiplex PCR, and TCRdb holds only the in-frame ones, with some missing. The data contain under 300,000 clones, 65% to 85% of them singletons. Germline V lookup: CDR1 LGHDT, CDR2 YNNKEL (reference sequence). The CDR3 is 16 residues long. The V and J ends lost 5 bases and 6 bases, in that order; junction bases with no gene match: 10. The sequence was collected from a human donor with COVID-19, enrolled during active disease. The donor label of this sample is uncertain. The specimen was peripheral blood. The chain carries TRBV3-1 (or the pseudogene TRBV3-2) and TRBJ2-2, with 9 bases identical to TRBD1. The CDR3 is CASSLAGTGSAGELFF. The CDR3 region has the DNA TGTGCCAGCAGCTTAGCCGGGACAGGGTCCGCCGGGGAGCTGTTTTTT.